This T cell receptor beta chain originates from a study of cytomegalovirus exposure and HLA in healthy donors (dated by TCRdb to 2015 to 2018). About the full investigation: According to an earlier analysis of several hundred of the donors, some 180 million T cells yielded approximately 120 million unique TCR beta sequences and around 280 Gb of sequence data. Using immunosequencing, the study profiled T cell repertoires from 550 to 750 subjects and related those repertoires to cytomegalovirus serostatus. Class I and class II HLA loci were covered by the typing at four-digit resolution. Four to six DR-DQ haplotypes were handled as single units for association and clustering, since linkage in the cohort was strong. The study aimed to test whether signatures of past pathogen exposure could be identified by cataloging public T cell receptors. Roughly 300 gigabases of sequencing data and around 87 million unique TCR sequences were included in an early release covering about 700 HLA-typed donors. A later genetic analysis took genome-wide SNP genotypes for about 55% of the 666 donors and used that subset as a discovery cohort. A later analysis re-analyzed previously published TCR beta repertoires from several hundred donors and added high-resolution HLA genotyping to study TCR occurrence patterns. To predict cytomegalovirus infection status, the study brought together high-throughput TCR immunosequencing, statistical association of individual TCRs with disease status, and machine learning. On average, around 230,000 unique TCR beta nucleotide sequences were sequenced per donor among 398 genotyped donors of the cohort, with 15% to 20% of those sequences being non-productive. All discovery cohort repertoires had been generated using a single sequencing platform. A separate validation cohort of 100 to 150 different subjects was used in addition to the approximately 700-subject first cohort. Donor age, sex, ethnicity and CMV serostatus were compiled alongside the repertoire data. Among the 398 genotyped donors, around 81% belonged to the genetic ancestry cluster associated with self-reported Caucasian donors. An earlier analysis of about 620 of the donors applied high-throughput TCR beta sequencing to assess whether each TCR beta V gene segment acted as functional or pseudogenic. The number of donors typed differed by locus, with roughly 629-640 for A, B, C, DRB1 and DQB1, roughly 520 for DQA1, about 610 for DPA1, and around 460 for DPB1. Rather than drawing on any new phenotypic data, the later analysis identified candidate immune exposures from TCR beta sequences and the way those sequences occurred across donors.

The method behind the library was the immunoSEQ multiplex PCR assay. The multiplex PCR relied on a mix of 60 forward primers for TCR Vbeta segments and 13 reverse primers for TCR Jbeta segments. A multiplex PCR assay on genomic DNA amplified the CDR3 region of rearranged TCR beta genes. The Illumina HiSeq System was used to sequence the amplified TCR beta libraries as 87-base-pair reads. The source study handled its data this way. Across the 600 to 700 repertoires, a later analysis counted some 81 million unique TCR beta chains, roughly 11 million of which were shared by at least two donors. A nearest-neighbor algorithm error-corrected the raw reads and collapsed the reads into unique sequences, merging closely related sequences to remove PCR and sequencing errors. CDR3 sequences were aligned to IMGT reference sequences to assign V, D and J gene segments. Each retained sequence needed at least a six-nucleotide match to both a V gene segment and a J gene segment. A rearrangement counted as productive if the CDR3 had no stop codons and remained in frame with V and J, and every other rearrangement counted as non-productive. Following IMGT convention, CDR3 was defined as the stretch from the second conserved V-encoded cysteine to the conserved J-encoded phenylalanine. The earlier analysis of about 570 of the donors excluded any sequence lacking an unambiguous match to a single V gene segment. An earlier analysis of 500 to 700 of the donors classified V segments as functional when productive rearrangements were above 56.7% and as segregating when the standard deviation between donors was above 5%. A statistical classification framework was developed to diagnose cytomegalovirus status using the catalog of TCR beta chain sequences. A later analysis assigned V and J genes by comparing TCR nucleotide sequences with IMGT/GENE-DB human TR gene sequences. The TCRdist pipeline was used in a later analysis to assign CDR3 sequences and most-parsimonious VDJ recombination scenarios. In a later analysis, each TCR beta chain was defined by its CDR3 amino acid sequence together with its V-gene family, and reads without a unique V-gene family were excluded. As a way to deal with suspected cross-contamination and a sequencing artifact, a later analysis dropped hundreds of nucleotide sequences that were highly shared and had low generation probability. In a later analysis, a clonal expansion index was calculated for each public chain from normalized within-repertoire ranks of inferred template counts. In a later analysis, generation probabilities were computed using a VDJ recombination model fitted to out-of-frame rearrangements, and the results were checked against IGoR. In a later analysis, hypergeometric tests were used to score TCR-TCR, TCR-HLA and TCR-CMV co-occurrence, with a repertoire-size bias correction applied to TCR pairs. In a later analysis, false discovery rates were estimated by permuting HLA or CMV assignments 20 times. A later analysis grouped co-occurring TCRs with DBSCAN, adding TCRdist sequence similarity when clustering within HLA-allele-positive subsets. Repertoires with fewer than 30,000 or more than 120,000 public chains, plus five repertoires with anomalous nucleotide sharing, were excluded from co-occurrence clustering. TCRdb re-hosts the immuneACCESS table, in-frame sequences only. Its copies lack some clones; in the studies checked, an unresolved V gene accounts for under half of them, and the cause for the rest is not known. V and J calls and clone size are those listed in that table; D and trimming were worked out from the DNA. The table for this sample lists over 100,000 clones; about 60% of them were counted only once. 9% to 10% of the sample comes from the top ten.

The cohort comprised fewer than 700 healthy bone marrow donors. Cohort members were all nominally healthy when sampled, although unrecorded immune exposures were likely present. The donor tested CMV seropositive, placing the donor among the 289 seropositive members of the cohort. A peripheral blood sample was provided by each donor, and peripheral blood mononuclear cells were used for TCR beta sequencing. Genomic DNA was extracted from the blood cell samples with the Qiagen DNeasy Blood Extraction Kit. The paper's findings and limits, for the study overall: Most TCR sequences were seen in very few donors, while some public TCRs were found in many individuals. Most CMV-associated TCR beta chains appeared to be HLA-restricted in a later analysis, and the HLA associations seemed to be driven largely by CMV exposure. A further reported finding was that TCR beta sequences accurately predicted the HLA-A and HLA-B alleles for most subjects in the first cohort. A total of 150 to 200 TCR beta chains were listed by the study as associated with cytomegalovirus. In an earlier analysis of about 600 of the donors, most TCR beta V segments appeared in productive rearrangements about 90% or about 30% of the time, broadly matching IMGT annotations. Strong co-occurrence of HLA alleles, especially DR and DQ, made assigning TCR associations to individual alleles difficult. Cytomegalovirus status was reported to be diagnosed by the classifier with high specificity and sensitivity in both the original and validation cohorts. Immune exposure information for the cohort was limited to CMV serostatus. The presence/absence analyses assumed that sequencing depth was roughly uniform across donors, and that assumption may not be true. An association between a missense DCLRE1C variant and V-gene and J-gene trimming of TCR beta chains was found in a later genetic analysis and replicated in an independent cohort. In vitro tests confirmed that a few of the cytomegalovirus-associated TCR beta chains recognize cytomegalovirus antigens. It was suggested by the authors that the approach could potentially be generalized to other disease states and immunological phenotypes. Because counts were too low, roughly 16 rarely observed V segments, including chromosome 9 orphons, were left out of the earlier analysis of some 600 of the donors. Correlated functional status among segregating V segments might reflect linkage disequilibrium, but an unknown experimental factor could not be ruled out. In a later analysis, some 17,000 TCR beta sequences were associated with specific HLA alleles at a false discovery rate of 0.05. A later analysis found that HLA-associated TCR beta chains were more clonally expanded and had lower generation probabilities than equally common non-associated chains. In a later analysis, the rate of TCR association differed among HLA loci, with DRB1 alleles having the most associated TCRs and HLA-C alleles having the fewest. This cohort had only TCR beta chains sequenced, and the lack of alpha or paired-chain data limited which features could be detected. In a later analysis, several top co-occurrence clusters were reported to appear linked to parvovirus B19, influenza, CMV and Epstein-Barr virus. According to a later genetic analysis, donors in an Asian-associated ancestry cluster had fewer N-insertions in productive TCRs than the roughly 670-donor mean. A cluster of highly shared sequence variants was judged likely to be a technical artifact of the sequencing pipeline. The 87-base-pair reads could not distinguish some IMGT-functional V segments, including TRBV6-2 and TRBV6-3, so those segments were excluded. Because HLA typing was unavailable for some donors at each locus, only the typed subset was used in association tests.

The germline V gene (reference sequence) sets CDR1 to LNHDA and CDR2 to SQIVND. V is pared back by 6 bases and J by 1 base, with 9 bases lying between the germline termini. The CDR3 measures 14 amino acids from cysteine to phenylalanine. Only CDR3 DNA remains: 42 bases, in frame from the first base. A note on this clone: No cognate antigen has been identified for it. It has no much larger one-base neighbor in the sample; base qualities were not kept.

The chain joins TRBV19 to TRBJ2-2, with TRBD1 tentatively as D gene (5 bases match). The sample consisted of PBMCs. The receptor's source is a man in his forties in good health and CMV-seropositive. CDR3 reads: CASSWGLNTGELFF. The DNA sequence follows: TGTGCCAGTAGCTGGGGCTTGAACACCGGGGAGCTGTTTTTT.